This entry features one T cell receptor (beta chain) sequence. Ranging in age from about 6 to 95, the donors were healthy Caucasian individuals from Russia. This sample was taken from a study of blood T cells in healthy people across ages. A J-beta primer mix and a sample-barcoded 5' primer were used in a second PCR of about 7 to 12 cycles. CDR3-containing paired-end reads numbered at least 2.5 million in each sample. TCRdb itself ran the 5' RACE reads through MiXCR, one entry per CDR3 protein. The repertoire holds 1 million to 1.2 million distinct CDR3 sequences, with 30% to 40% as singletons. V was cut by 6 bases and J by 3 bases, with 9 bases left in between. From germline, CDR1 is MNHEY and CDR2 SMNVEV (reference sequence). The CDR3 has 12 amino acids.

The J gene is TRBJ2-7, the V gene TRBV27; D unclear. The receptor comes from a man aged 18 to 30 in good health. Sequenced input: blood. The CDR3 region has the DNA TGTGCCAGCAGCAAAAACGGCTACGAGCAGTACTTC. This sequence encodes CASSKNGYEQYF.